The rows below give T cell receptor beta chains drawn from one sample of a study of blood T cell repertoires in COVID-19. Clones were read by immunoSEQ multiplex PCR, and TCRdb kept only the in-frame ones, dropping some. The sample holds a few hundred thousand clones, 84% seen once. Material for sequencing was peripheral blood. All receptors come from a human donor in a cohort sampled during active COVID-19. Both conserved end residues are part of each CDR3. A D gene is named only where the DNA matches it firmly. Not every row has a clone size; where given, it reads once, few, many or a size class.

TRBV19,NA,TRBJ2-3,TRBD2,TGTGCCAGTAGAAACCCCGGACTAGCGGGAGTCTTGGATACGCAGTATTTT,CASRNPGLAGVLDTQYF
TRBV18,few,TRBJ1-4,NA,TGTGCCAGCTCACCCCGCGAGGGGGGGGATGAAAAACTGTTTTTT,CASSPREGGDEKLFF
TRBV19,once,TRBJ2-6,TRBD1,TGTGCCAGTTCCGTAACGCCACAGGGGGCCTCTGGGGCCAACGTCCTGACTTTC,CASSVTPQGASGANVLTF
TRBV28,NA,TRBJ1-4,NA,TGTGCCAGCAGTCCCCCCGGGCCTAAGGGAGATGAAAAACTGTTTTTT,CASSPPGPKGDEKLFF
TRBV10-1,NA,TRBJ2-7,TRBD1,TGCGCCAGCGAAATAGGACAGGGTCGTTTGGATTACGAGCAGTACTTC,CASEIGQGRLDYEQYF
TRBV5-1,NA,TRBJ2-1,NA,TGCGCCAGCAGCTTGACACAGAGCTCCTACAATGAGCAGTTCTTC,CASSLTQSSYNEQFF
TRBV13,NA,TRBJ1-1,NA,TGTGCCAGCAGTCCTCAGGGGTTCACTGAAGCTTTCTTT,CASSPQGFTEAFF
TRBV27,once,TRBJ2-1,TRBD1,TGTGCCAGCAGTGACAGGGACAGGACCTACAATGAGCAGTTCTTC,CASSDRDRTYNEQFF
TRBV5-1,NA,TRBJ2-1,NA,TGCGCCAGCAGCACCGGGGGTTACAATGAGCAGTTCTTC,CASSTGGYNEQFF
TRBV9,NA,TRBJ1-1,NA,TGTGCCAGCAGCAGGAGACAGGCGAACACTGAAGCTTTCTTT,CASSRRQANTEAFF
TRBV11-2,NA,TRBJ1-1,NA,TGTGCCAGCAGCTTATCCCCTGCGGTCGACACTGAAGCTTTCTTT,CASSLSPAVDTEAFF
TRBV12-3/TRBV12-4,NA,TRBJ1-1,NA,TGTGCCAGCAGTCGTCCCAACAGTGAAGCTTTCTTT,CASSRPNSEAFF
TRBV6-2/TRBV6-3,NA,TRBJ1-5,NA,TGTGCCAGCAGTTACACGACAGGTAGCAATCAGCCCCAGCATTTT,CASSYTTGSNQPQHF
TRBV4-1,NA,TRBJ2-7,TRBD1,TGCGCCAGCAGCCATCCGGGACAGGGGGCCTACGAGCAGTACTTC,CASSHPGQGAYEQYF
TRBV5-1,many,TRBJ1-6,TRBD1,TGCGCCAGCAGCTCCAGGGGGACCTATAATTCACCCCTCCACTTT,CASSSRGTYNSPLHF
TRBV6-5,NA,TRBJ2-7,NA,TGTGCCAGCAGTTACCTCGGGGGCGAGCAGTACTTC,CASSYLGGEQYF
TRBV9,NA,TRBJ2-1,NA,TGTGCCAGCAGCGTTTCCCCCCGGAGTTCCTACAATGAGCAGTTCTTC,CASSVSPRSSYNEQFF
TRBV7-2,NA,TRBJ2-5,NA,TGTGCCAGCAGCTTGCGGCAAGAGACCCAGTACTTC,CASSLRQETQYF
TRBV6-2/TRBV6-3,NA,TRBJ1-1,NA,TGTGCCAGCAGTTACCCCGGGAGGAACACTGACGCTTTCTTT,CASSYPGRNTDAFF
TRBV14,NA,TRBJ1-2,TRBD1,TGTGCCAGCAGCTTGCGCCGGGACAGCAACTATGGCTACACCTTC,CASSLRRDSNYGYTF
TRBV9,NA,TRBJ1-3,NA,TGTGCCAGCAGCGTTGAGGCCGGGGAAGGAAACACCATATATTTT,CASSVEAGEGNTIYF
TRBV11-2,few,TRBJ1-5,NA,TGTGCCAGCAGCCTACAGAGCAATCAGCCCCAGCATTTT,CASSLQSNQPQHF
TRBV18,NA,TRBJ2-3,NA,TGTGCCAGCTCGGCGGAACTGAAAACAGATACGCAGTATTTT,CASSAELKTDTQYF
TRBV5-1,once,TRBJ1-3,TRBD1,TGCGCCAGCAGCTTCACAGGGGCTTCGGGAAACACCATATATTTT,CASSFTGASGNTIYF
TRBV11-2,NA,TRBJ2-7,TRBD1,TGTGCCAGCAGCTTAGGATCGACAGGGTCCTACGAGCAGTACTTC,CASSLGSTGSYEQYF
TRBV5-1,NA,TRBJ2-7,NA,TGCGCCAGCAGCTTGGAAGGCAGGGTGCTTCTTGGCTTGTACTTC,CASSLEGRVLLGLYF
TRBV15,NA,TRBJ2-1,NA,TGTGCCACCAGCGCTAGACTAGACGACAATGAGCAGTTCTTC,CATSARLDDNEQFF
TRBV29-1,NA,TRBJ1-2,NA,TGCAGCGTTGAATTGGGCAGGGCCCCTATTCCCACCTTC,CSVELGRAPIPTF
TRBV5-4,NA,TRBJ2-7,TRBD2,TGTGCCAGCAGCCGAAGCGGGAGCCCATACGAGCAGTACTTC,CASSRSGSPYEQYF
TRBV18,few,TRBJ2-5,TRBD2,TGTGCCAGCTCACGGACTAGCGGGGAGACCCAGTACTTC,CASSRTSGETQYF
TRBV7-8,once,TRBJ1-3,NA,TGTGCCAGCAGCTTAGGCAGGGGAAAAGGAAACACCATATATTTT,CASSLGRGKGNTIYF
TRBV2,NA,TRBJ2-7,NA,TGTGCCAGCAGGGACAGCTACGAGCAGTACTTC,CASRDSYEQYF
TRBV6-6,NA,TRBJ1-5,NA,TGTGCCAGCAGTTACGAGGGGGTTCAGCCCCAGCATTTT,CASSYEGVQPQHF